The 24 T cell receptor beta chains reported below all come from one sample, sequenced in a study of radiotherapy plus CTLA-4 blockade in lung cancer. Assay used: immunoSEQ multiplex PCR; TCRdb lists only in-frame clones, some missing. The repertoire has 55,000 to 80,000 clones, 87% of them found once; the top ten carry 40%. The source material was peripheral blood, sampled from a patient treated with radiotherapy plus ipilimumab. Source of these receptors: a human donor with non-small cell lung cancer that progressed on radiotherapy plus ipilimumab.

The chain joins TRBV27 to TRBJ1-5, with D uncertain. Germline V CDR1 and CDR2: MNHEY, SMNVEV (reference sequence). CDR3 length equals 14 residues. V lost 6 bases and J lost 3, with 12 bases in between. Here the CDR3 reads CASSLTFTNQPQHF. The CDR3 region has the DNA TGTGCCAGCAGCTTGACATTCACCAATCAGCCCCAGCATTTT.

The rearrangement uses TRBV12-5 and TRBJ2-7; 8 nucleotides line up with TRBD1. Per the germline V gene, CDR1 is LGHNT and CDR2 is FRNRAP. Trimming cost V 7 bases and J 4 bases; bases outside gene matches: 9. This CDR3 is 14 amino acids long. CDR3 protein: CASARAGGRYEQYF. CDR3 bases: TGTGCTAGTGCGAGGGCAGGGGGCAGGTACGAGCAGTACTTC.

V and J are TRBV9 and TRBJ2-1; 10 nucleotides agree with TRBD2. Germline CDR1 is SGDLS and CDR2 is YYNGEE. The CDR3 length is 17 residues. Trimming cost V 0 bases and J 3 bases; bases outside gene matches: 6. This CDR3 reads CASSVDPLAGVYNEQFF. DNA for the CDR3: TGTGCCAGCAGCGTAGATCCCCTAGCGGGGGTCTACAATGAGCAGTTCTTC.

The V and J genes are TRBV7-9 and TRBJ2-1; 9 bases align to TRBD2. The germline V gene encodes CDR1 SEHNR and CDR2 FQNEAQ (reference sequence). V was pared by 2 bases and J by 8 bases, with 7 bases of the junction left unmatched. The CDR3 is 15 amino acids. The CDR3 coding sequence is TGTGCCAGCAGCTTAAGGATTAGCGGGAGAGATGAGCAGTTCTTC. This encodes CASSLRISGRDEQFF.

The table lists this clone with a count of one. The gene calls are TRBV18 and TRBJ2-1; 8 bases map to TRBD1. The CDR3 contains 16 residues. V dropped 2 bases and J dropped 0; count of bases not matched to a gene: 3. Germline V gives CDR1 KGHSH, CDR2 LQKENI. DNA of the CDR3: TGTGCCAGCTCACCAACCGGGACAGGCTCCTACAATGAGCAGTTCTTC. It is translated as CASSPTGTGSYNEQFF.

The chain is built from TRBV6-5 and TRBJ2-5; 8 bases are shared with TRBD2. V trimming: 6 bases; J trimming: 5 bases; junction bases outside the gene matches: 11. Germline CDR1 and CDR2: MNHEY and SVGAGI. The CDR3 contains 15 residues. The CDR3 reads CASRRPGLGSETQYF. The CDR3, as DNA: TGTGCCAGCAGACGACCGGGACTAGGGAGTGAGACCCAGTACTTC.

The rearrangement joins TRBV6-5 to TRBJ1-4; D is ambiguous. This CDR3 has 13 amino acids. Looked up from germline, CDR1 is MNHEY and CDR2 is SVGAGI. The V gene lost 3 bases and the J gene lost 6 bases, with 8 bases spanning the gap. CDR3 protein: CASSYRGDEKLFF. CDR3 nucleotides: TGTGCCAGCAGTTATCGCGGGGATGAAAAACTGTTTTTT.

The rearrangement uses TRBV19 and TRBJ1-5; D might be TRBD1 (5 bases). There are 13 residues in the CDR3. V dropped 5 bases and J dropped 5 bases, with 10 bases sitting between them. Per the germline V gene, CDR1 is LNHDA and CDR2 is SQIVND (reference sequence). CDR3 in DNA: TGTGCCAGTAGTCGTGGAGGGGATCAGCCCCAGCATTTT. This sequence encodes CASSRGGDQPQHF. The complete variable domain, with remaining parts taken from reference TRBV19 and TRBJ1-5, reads DGGITQSPKYLFRKEGQNVTLSCEQNLNHDAMYWYRQDPGQGLRLIYYSQIVNDFQKGDIAEGYSVSREKKESFPLTVTSAQKNPTAFYLCASSRGGDQPQHFGDGTRLSIL.

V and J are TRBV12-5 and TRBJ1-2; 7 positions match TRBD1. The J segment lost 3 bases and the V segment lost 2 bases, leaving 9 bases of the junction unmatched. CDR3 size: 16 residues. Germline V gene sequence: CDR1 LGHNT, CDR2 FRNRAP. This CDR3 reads CASGLSTGSIDYGYTF. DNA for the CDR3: TGTGCTAGTGGTTTGTCGACAGGGAGTATCGACTATGGCTACACCTTC.

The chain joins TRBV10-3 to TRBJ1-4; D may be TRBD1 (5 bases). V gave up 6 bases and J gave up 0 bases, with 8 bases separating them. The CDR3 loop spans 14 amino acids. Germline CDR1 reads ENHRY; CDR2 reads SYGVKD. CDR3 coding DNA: TGTGCCATCAGAGGGACTACAACTAATGAAAAACTGTTTTTT. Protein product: CAIRGTTTNEKLFF.

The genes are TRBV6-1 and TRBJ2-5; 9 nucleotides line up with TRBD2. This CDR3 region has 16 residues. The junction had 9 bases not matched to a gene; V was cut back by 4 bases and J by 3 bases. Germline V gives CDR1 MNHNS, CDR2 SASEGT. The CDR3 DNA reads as TGTGCCAGCAGTGGGGAGCTGACTAGCGGAAAAGAGACCCAGTACTTC. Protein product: CASSGELTSGKETQYF.

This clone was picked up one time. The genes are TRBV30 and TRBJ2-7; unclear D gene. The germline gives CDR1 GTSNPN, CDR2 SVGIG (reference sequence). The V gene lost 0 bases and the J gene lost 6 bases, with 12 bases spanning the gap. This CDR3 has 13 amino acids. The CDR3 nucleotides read TGTGCCTGGAGTGTGTGGGGAAGAGTCGAGCAGTACTTC. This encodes CAWSVWGRVEQYF. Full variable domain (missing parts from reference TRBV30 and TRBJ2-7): SQTIHQWPATLVQPVGSPLSLECTVEGTSNPNLYWYRQAAGRGLQLLFYSVGIGQISSEVPQNLSASRPQDRQFILSSKKLLLSDSGFYLCAWSVWGRVEQYFGPGTRLTVT.

CDR3 protein: CASRLSGSSQETQYF. The CDR3 nucleotides are TGTGCCAGCAGGCTTAGCGGGAGTAGTCAAGAGACCCAGTACTTC. The gene calls are TRBV2 and TRBJ2-5; 9 nucleotides agree with TRBD2. The CDR3 covers 15 residues. Per germline, CDR1 SNHLY and CDR2 FYNNEI. J lost 2 bases, V lost 6 bases, and 7 bases had no gene match.

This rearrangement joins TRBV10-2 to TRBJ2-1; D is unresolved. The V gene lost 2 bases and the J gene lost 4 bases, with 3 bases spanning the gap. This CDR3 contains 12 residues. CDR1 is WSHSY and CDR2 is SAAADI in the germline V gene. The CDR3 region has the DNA TGCGCCAGCAGTGAGACTTACAATGAGCAGTTCTTC. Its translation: CASSETYNEQFF.

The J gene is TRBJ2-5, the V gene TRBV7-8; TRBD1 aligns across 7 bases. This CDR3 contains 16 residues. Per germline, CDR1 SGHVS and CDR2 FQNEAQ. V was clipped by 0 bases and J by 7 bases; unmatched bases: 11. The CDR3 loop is CASSLAEGGAPGTQYF. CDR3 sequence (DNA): TGTGCCAGCAGCTTAGCGGAAGGGGGCGCCCCGGGGACCCAGTACTTC. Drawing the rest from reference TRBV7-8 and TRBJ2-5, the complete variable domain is GAGVSQSPRYKVAKRGQDVALRCDPISGHVSLFWYQQALGQGPEFLTYFQNEAQLDKSGLPSDRFFAERPEGSVSTLKIQRTQQEDSAVYLCASSLAEGGAPGTQYFGPGTRLLVL.

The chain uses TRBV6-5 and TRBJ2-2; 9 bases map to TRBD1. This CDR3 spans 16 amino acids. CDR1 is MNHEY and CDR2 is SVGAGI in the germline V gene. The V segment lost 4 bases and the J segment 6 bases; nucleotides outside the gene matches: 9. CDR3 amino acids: CASSSSGTGRSGELFF. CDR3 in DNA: TGTGCCAGCAGTTCTTCCGGGACAGGGAGGTCCGGGGAGCTGTTTTTT.

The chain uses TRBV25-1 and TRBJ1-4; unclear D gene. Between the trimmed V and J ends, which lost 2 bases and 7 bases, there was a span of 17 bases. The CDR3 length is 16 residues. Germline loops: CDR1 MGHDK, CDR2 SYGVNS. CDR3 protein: CASSEKSGQEFEKLFF. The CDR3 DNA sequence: TGTGCCAGCAGTGAAAAGAGTGGGCAGGAGTTTGAAAAACTGTTTTTT. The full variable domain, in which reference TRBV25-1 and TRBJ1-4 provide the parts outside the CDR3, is EADIYQTPRYLVIGTGKKITLECSQTMGHDKMYWYQQDPGMELHLIHYSYGVNSTEKGDLSSESTVSRIRTEHFPLTLESARPSHTSQYLCASSEKSGQEFEKLFFGSGTQLSVL.

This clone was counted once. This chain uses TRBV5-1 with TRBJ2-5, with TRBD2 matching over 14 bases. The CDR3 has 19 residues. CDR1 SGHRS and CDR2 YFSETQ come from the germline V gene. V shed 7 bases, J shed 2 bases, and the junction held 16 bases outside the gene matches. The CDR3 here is CASAMIGTSGRGQQETQYF. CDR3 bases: TGCGCCAGCGCGATGATCGGGACTAGCGGGAGAGGGCAACAAGAGACCCAGTACTTC.

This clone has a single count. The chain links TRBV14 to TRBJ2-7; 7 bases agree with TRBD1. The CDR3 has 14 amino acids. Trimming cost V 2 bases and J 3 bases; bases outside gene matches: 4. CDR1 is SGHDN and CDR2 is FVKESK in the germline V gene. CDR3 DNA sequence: TGTGCCAGCAGCCAAACGGGACAGCACTACGAGCAGTACGTC. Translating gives CASSQTGQHYEQYV.

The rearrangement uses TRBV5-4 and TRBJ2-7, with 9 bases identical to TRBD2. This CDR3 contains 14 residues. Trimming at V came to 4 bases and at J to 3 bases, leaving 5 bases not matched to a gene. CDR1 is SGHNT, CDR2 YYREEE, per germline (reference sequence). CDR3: CASSVSGSSYEQYF. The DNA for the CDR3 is TGTGCCAGCAGCGTTAGCGGGAGTAGCTACGAGCAGTACTTC.

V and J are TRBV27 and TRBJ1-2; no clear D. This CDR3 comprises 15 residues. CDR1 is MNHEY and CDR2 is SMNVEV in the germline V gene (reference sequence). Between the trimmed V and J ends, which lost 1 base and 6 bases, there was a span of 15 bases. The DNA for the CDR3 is TGTGCCAGCAGTTTATTGGGCCAGCAAGGTGATGGCTACACCTTC. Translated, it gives CASSLLGQQGDGYTF.

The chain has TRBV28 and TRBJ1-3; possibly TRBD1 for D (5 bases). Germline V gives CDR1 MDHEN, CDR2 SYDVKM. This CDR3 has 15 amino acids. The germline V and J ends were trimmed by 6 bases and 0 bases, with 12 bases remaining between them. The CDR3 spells CASREATGSGNTIYF. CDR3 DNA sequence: TGTGCCAGCAGGGAAGCAACAGGCTCTGGAAACACCATATATTTT.

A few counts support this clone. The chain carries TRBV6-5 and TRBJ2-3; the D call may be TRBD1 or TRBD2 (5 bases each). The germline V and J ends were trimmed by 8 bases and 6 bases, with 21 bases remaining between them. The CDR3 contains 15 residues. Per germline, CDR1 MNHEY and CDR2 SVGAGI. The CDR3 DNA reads TGTGCCAGCTCACCCCGGGGCGCAGACGAGGATACGCAGTATTTT. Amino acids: CASSPRGADEDTQYF.

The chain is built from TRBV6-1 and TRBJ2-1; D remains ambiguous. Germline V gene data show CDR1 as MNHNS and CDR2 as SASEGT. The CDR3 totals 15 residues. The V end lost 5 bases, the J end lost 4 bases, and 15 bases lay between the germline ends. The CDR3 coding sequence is TGTGCCAGCAGTATCCAACGGAAACTATACAATGAGCAGTTCTTC. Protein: CASSIQRKLYNEQFF.